This T cell receptor beta chain was documented in a study of molecular identifiers for immune sequencing clone quantification. In regard to this clonotype: Its antigen is not known.

TCRdb recomputed calls from the PCR reads with MiXCR, one row per CDR3 protein. Of hundreds of thousands of distinct CDR3 sequences listed, 20% are singletons. Findings and limits, study-wide: Spiked TCR RNA from one Jurkat cell reportedly showed up when mixed among some 1 million naive cells.

Unmatched junction bases numbered 10, after V lost 5 bases and J lost 7 bases. CDR3 length equals 14 residues. The chain combines TRBV12-3 or TRBV12-4 with TRBJ2-7, with 8 bases aligning to TRBD1. The receptor was isolated from a human donor in good health. Some libraries in this study had Jurkat cell RNA spiked in. Source material: naive CD8+ T cells from blood, with Jurkat cell RNA spiked in. Specified subset: FACS-sorted CD8+CD4-CCR7+CD45RA+ naive T cells. CDR3 in amino acids: CASSDRGRLSEQYF. CDR3 DNA sequence: TGTGCCAGCAGTGACAGGGGACGCTTATCGGAGCAGTACTTC.